This is a list of T cell receptor beta chains from one sample in a study of shared clonotypes between healthy human individuals. The repertoire was sequenced with immunoSEQ multiplex PCR; TCRdb's copy has only in-frame clones and lacks some. Among some 2.1 million clones listed, about 95% were seen once. The sample taken for sequencing was naive CD8+ T cells sorted from blood. The receptor set was obtained from a young man in good health. The CDR3 runs from the conserved cysteine through the conserved F or W. The D gene is left open where the match is weak. Size tells how often a clone was seen (once, few, many) or the class of an expanded clone, and some rows leave it out.

CDR3 length	clone size	V gene	D gene	J gene	CDR3 DNA	CDR3 protein
16	.	TRBV5-6	.	TRBJ2-5	TGTGCCAGCAGCTTGGCGGGACTCCCAGAGTTTGAGACCCAGTACTTC	CASSLAGLPEFETQYF
16	.	TRBV25-1	TRBD1	TRBJ2-2	TGTGCCAGCAGTGAATATGACAGGGGGTCCGACGGGGAGCTGTTTTTT	CASSEYDRGSDGELFF
15	.	TRBV4-3	.	TRBJ2-5	TGCGCCAGCAGCCGCCTCCTGGCAGCGCAAGAGACCCAGTACTTC	CASSRLLAAQETQYF
13	once	TRBV15	.	TRBJ1-2	TGTGCCACCAGCAGAGTCACTAACTATGGCTACACCTTC	CATSRVTNYGYTF
11	.	TRBV11-2	.	TRBJ2-1	TGTGCCAGCAGCGCCCACAATGAGCAGTTCTTC	CASSAHNEQFF
13	.	TRBV27	.	TRBJ2-7	TGTGCCAGCAGTCATACTAGTGCCTACGAGCAGTACTTC	CASSHTSAYEQYF
14	.	TRBV7-2	.	TRBJ1-4	TGTGCCAGCAGCTTTCTTTCAACTAATGAAAAACTGTTTTTT	CASSFLSTNEKLFF
17	.	TRBV4-1	TRBD1	TRBJ2-7	TGCGCCAGCAGCCAGCGCCTGGGGACAGGGGTGATCAACGAGCAGTACTTC	CASSQRLGTGVINEQYF
14	.	TRBV5-1	TRBD1	TRBJ2-5	TGCGCCAGCAGCCACGGGACAGGGGTAGAGACCCAGTACTTC	CASSHGTGVETQYF
15	.	TRBV9	TRBD1	TRBJ1-2	TGTGCCAGCAGTGAGACAGGGGGCGAGTTTTATGGCTACACCTTC	CASSETGGEFYGYTF
15	.	TRBV30	TRBD2	TRBJ2-7	TGTGCCTTTTGGGGCCTAACTAGCGGGGGCTACGAGCAGTACTTC	CAFWGLTSGGYEQYF
13	.	TRBV5-6	.	TRBJ2-7	TGTGCCAGCAGCTTCGGGGGACCCTACGAGCAGTACTTC	CASSFGGPYEQYF
14	.	TRBV6-5	.	TRBJ2-5	TGTGCCAGCAGCCGAAGGACAAGCCAAGAGACCCAGTACTTC	CASSRRTSQETQYF
13	.	TRBV30	.	TRBJ2-5	TGTGCCTGGTGCCGCGTTAGCGGAGAGACCCAGTACTTC	CAWCRVSGETQYF
14	.	TRBV18	TRBD2	TRBJ2-5	TGTGCCAGCTCACCAGCGGGGGGGCAAGAGACCCAGTACTTC	CASSPAGGQETQYF
15	.	TRBV19	.	TRBJ2-1	TGTGCCAGTAGTATGTCCCCAGGAGAGTACAATGAGCAGTTCTTC	CASSMSPGEYNEQFF
14	.	TRBV11-2	.	TRBJ2-1	TGTGCCAGCAGCTTCGGGGGGCCCTACAATGAGCAGTTCTTC	CASSFGGPYNEQFF
14	.	TRBV4-1	TRBD1	TRBJ1-5	TGCGCCAGCAGCCAACTACAGGGGAAGCAGCCCCAGCATTTT	CASSQLQGKQPQHF
15	once	TRBV4-1	.	TRBJ1-1	TGCGCCAGCAGCCAAGAACGACAGACTACATCCCAAGCTTTCTTT	CASSQERQTTSQAFF
15	.	TRBV23-1	TRBD1	TRBJ2-1	TGCGCCAGCAGTCAATCGAGAGGACAGGGAGGTGAGCAGTTCTTC	CASSQSRGQGGEQFF
15	.	TRBV27	TRBD2	TRBJ2-7	TGTGCCAGCAGTTATGCGGCTAGCGGGGAATACGAGCAGTACTTC	CASSYAASGEYEQYF
13	.	TRBV27	.	TRBJ1-1	TGTGCCAGTGCAGGGTATGGGAGTACTGAAGCTTTCTTT	CASAGYGSTEAFF